This TCR beta chain derives from a study of response to subunit inactivated influenza vaccine. Findings and limits, study-wide: It was the authors' suggestion that each seasonal influenza vaccination recruits few new T cells.

This clonotype has just a few counts. No antigen is known for it. TCRdb itself ran the RT-PCR reads through MiXCR, one entry per CDR3 protein. The sample contains hundreds of thousands of distinct CDR3 sequences, over 20% of which appear only once. This CDR3 region has 15 residues. Trimming took 5 bases from V and 1 from J; bases not matched to a gene: 5. Germline loops: CDR1 SGHVS, CDR2 FQNEAQ. The chain links TRBV7-8 to TRBJ1-5, with 7 bases aligning to TRBD1. The receptor's source is a man in his fifties or sixties who received an inactivated influenza vaccine. The sequencing used PBMCs from blood, collected less than 22 months after vaccination. The CDR3 bases are TGTGCCAGCAGCCAGGGGGTTGGAAGCAATCAGCCCCAGCATTTT. As protein: CASSQGVGSNQPQHF. Combining the CDR3 with reference TRBV7-8 and TRBJ1-5 gives the whole variable domain GAGVSQSPRYKVAKRGQDVALRCDPISGHVSLFWYQQALGQGPEFLTYFQNEAQLDKSGLPSDRFFAERPEGSVSTLKIQRTQQEDSAVYLCASSQGVGSNQPQHFGDGTRLSIL.